The clone carrying this T cell receptor (beta chain) was recorded only once. This specimen comes from a study of cytomegalovirus exposure and HLA in healthy donors. A multiplex PCR was run with 60 Vbeta primers and 13 Jbeta primers. Using immunoSEQ multiplex PCR, the repertoire was profiled, and TCRdb retains in-frame clones only, with some absent. This sample has about 150,000 clones; 70% to 80% occur once, and the top ten carry 2.1%. CDR1 and CDR2 from the germline V gene are LNHDA and SQIVND (reference sequence). The CDR3 has 16 amino acids. After removal of 6 bases from V and 0 bases from J, the junction contained 5 bases not matched to a gene.

Input material: PBMCs. The V call is TRBV19, the J call TRBJ2-3, with 11 bases that match TRBD2. The TCR comes from a young man in good health and CMV-seronegative. The CDR3, as DNA: TGTGCCAGTAGCACTAGCGGGGGCACTAGCACAGATACGCAGTATTTT. Its translation is CASSTSGGTSTDTQYF.